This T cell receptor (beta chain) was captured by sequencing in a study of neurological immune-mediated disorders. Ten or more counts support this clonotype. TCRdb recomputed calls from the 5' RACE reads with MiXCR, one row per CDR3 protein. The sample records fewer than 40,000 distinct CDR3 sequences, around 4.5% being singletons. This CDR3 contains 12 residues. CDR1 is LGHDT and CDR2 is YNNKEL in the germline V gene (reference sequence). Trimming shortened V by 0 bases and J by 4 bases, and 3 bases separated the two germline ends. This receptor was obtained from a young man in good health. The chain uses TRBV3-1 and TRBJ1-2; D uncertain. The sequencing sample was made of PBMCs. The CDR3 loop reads CASSQDPYGYTF. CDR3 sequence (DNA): TGTGCCAGCAGCCAAGACCCCTATGGCTACACCTTC.